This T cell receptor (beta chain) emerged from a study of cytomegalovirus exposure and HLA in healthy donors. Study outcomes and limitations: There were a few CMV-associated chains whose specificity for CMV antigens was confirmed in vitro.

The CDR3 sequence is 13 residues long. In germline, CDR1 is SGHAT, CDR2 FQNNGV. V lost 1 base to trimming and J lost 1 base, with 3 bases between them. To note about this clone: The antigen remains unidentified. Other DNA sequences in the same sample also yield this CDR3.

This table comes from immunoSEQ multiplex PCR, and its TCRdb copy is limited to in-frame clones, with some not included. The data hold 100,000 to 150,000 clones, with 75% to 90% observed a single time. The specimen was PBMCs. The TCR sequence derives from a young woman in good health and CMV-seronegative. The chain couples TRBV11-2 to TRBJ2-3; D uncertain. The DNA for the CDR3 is TGTGCCAGCAGCTTAGCCGGCACAGATACGCAGTATTTT. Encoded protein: CASSLAGTDTQYF.